This T cell receptor beta chain originates from a study of blood T cell repertoires in COVID-19. Study-wide context: Acute-phase and convalescent COVID-19 samples originated in the United States, Italy and Spain. T cells, B-cell-depleted T cells, or PBMCs supplied cDNA or gDNA.

In the original processing: Nucleated cell counts were estimated from reference gene primer amplification. Clones were read by immunoSEQ multiplex PCR, and TCRdb kept only the in-frame ones, dropping some. D and trimming come from the DNA, and the V and J calls and clone size come from that table. The data hold approximately 220,000 clones, with around 88% observed a single time. In its sample, this clone was seen a few times. The sample taken for sequencing was peripheral blood. This clonotype was sampled from a woman in her forties or fifties with acute or convalescent COVID-19.

The CDR3: CASSYSGDRGNEQFF. The CDR3 DNA reads as TGTGCCAGCAGTTACTCCGGGGACAGGGGCAATGAGCAGTTCTTC. J is TRBJ2-1 and V is TRBV27, with 10 bases aligning to TRBD1. J was trimmed by 6 bases and V by 4 bases; bases with no gene match: 6. This CDR3 has 15 residues. Per the germline V gene, CDR1 is MNHEY and CDR2 is SMNVEV (reference sequence).